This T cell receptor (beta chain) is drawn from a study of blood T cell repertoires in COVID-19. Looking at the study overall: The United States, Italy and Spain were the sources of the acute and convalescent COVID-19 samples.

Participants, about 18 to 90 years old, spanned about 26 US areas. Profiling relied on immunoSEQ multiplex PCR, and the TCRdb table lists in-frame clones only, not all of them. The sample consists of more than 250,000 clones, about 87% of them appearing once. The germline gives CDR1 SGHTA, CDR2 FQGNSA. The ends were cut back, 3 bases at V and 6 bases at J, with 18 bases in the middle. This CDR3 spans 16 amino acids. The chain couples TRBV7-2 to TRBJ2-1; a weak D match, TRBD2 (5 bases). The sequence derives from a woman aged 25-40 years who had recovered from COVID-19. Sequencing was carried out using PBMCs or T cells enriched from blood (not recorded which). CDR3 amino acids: CASSFRYTGFGNEQFF. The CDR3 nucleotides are TGTGCCAGCAGCTTCCGCTATACGGGATTCGGCAATGAGCAGTTCTTC.